The rows below give T cell receptor beta chains drawn from one sample of a study of molecular identifiers for immune sequencing clone quantification. TCRdb passed the PCR reads through MiXCR, listing each CDR3 protein once. The top ten clones hold 0.7% to 0.95% of a sample with 490,000 or so distinct CDR3 sequences, roughly 23% of them seen once. The sample taken for sequencing was naive CD8+ T cells from blood, with Jurkat cell RNA spiked in. The receptors shown here come from a human donor in good health. Some libraries in this study had Jurkat cell RNA spiked in. The CDR3 runs from the conserved cysteine through the conserved F or W. A D gene is named only where the DNA matches it firmly. The size field is filled for only some rows; it gives once, few, many or a size class.

>TRBV6-5|-|TRBJ1-1|-
TGTGCCAGCAGTTACGATGGTGGCCGTGAAGCTTTCTTT
CASSYDGGREAFF
>TRBV20-1|-|TRBJ1-1|-
TGCAGTGCACCTGTGCCGGGACTGCGGATGAACACTGGAGCTTTCTTT
CSAPVPGLRMNTGAFF
>TRBV7-9|many|TRBJ2-4|-
TGTGCCAGCAGCAATTCGGGCGGACAGCTCAAAAACATTCAGTACTTC
CASSNSGGQLKNIQYF
>TRBV12-3/TRBV12-4|many|TRBJ2-3|TRBD2
TGTGCCAGCAGTTTACTAGCGGGGAACACAGATACGCAGTATTTT
CASSLLAGNTDTQYF
>TRBV6-2/TRBV6-3|few|TRBJ2-7|-
TGTGCCAGCAGTTACTCGACGGAGACCTACGAGCAGTACTTC
CASSYSTETYEQYF
>TRBV6-2/TRBV6-3|many|TRBJ1-1|-
TGTGCCAGCAGCTGGATGAACACTGAAGCTTTCTTT
CASSWMNTEAFF
>TRBV2|-|TRBJ2-2|TRBD2
TGTGCCAGTCTAGCGGTGCTGAACACCGGGGAGCTGTTTTTT
CASLAVLNTGELFF
>TRBV4-2|few|TRBJ1-1|-
TGTGCCAGCAGCCAAGATTTGGGGTATGAGACGAACACTGAAGCTTTCTTT
CASSQDLGYETNTEAFF
>TRBV7-9|few|TRBJ2-7|-
TGTGCCAGCAGCTCGCCGCCACTGGGTAGCTACGAGCAGTACTTC
CASSSPPLGSYEQYF
>TRBV29-1|many|TRBJ2-7|TRBD1
TGCAGCGTTGAAGGGACAGGGGGTACCTACGAGCAGTACTTC
CSVEGTGGTYEQYF
>TRBV4-3|many|TRBJ1-1|-
TGCGCCAGCAGCCAAGATCTGGCCACTGAAGCTTTCTTT
CASSQDLATEAFF
>TRBV3-1|few|TRBJ1-6|-
TGTGCCAGCAGCCAAGTCGCGGTTTGGTCACCCCTCCACTTT
CASSQVAVWSPLHF
>TRBV4-3|-|TRBJ1-1|-
TGCGCCAGCAGCCAAGGAAAAGTTGGCTTCCTGAACACTGAAGCTTTCTTT
CASSQGKVGFLNTEAFF
>TRBV6-5|-|TRBJ1-6|-
TGTGCCAGCAGTGGCGGGACACGAATCGCACCCCTCCACTTT
CASSGGTRIAPLHF
>TRBV7-9|-|TRBJ2-1|TRBD2
TGTGGCAGCAGCGCACGCTTAGCGGGAGGATTCAATGAGCAGTTCTTC
CGSSARLAGGFNEQFF
>TRBV6-2/TRBV6-3|many|TRBJ2-3|TRBD2
TGTGCCAGCACCACCGGACTAGCGGCTAGCACAGATACGCAGTATTTT
CASTTGLAASTDTQYF
>TRBV12-3/TRBV12-4|few|TRBJ2-7|-
TGTGCCAGCTCCTTGGAGTGGACCGAGCAGTACTTC
CASSLEWTEQYF
>TRBV12-3/TRBV12-4|-|TRBJ2-2|-
TGTGCCAGCAGTGCCCCAACCGGGGAGCTGTTTTTT
CASSAPTGELFF
>TRBV2|many|TRBJ1-1|-
TGTGCCAGCAGTGATTGGACTCTAGAAGCTTTCTTT
CASSDWTLEAFF
>TRBV12-3/TRBV12-4|many|TRBJ2-6|-
TGTGCCAGCAGTTTAGACCGAAGCTCTGGGGCCAACGTCCTGACTTTC
CASSLDRSSGANVLTF
>TRBV19|-|TRBJ1-3|-
TGTGCCAGTTACGGCGGGCCACTCTCTGCTGGAAACACCATATATTTT
CASYGGPLSAGNTIYF
>TRBV6-5|-|TRBJ2-1|TRBD2
TGTGCCAGCGGTTACGCCCTAGCGGGAGATGGGGATGAGCAGTTCTTC
CASGYALAGDGDEQFF
>TRBV4-1|-|TRBJ2-7|TRBD2
TGCGCCAGCAGCCAGCCGGGAGGGCAGTACTTC
CASSQPGGQYF
>TRBV5-6|few|TRBJ1-5|TRBD1
TGTGCCAGCAGCGATAACAGGGGGCAGCCCCAGCATTTT
CASSDNRGQPQHF
>TRBV7-9|many|TRBJ2-3|-
TGTGCCAGCAGCTTACAGCCTAGCAGCTCAGATACGCAGTATTTT
CASSLQPSSSDTQYF
>TRBV5-4|many|TRBJ2-1|-
TGTGCCAGCAGCTTGGTCAGAGAGCGGGACAATGAGCAGTTCTTC
CASSLVRERDNEQFF
>TRBV7-9|-|TRBJ2-3|-
TGTGCCAGCAGCTTCCCGGACCCGGAGGGTACGCAGTATTTT
CASSFPDPEGTQYF
>TRBV5-3|-|TRBJ1-1|-
TGTGCCAGCCGCTTGGCTTCCGGGTGGTCGGAAGCTTTCTTT
CASRLASGWSEAFF
>TRBV9|many|TRBJ1-1|-
TGTGCCAGCAGCGCCCACCCGACAATAGAAGCTTTCTTT
CASSAHPTIEAFF
>TRBV12-3/TRBV12-4|-|TRBJ1-1|-
TGTGCCAGCGGTTTGGGGTTAGGCACTGAAGCTTTCTTT
CASGLGLGTEAFF
>TRBV19|few|TRBJ2-7|-
TGTGCCAGTAGTGAGCTCTGGCCGACCACGAGCGGGCAGTACTTC
CASSELWPTTSGQYF
>TRBV7-6|many|TRBJ2-7|-
TGTGCCAGCAGCTTAGACAGCAGCTCCTACGAGCAGTACTTC
CASSLDSSSYEQYF
>TRBV6-6|-|TRBJ1-4|TRBD1
TGTGCCAGCGGGGCTAACGAACAGGGGGCGAAAGAAAAACTGTTTTTT
CASGANEQGAKEKLFF
>TRBV19|many|TRBJ1-1|-
TGTGCCAGTAGTATAATTTCGACGGGTAACACTGAAGCTTTCTTT
CASSIISTGNTEAFF
>TRBV19|-|TRBJ2-7|-
TGTGCCAGTAAGGGTCCGGAATTCTACGAGCAGTACTTC
CASKGPEFYEQYF
>TRBV25-1|few|TRBJ2-5|-
TGTGCCAGCAGTGGGGGGCCGTACCAAGAGACCCAGTACTTC
CASSGGPYQETQYF
>TRBV27|few|TRBJ2-7|TRBD1
TGTGCCAGCAGGGCTGCAGCAGGGGGAAGGCACGAGCAGTACTTC
CASRAAAGGRHEQYF
>TRBV27|-|TRBJ2-3|TRBD2
TGTGCCAGCAGTTTTATTGGCCCGACTAGCGGGGGGGCCGGAGATACGCAGTATTTT
CASSFIGPTSGGAGDTQYF
>TRBV27|-|TRBJ1-2|TRBD1
TGTGCCAGCAGTTACACAGGGGGCATGGGCTATGGCTACACCTTC
CASSYTGGMGYGYTF
>TRBV5-1|few|TRBJ2-1|-
TGCGCCAGCAGCTTGCGGAGGGAGGACTATTACAATGAGCAGTTCTTC
CASSLRREDYYNEQFF
>TRBV6-2/TRBV6-3|many|TRBJ2-4|-
TGTGCCAGCAGTTACCCACAGGGCCCGGCCGAAAACATTCAGTACTTC
CASSYPQGPAENIQYF
>TRBV20-1|many|TRBJ1-1|-
TGCAGTGTTATAACCTTCGGCCGCGGCCCCACTGAAGCTTTCTTT
CSVITFGRGPTEAFF
>TRBV19|many|TRBJ2-7|-
TGTGCCAGTAGTCTCTCGGCCAACACTAGGTCCGAGCAGTACTTC
CASSLSANTRSEQYF
>TRBV28|many|TRBJ1-5|TRBD1
TGTGCCAGCAGGGATGGGACAGGCGATTATCAGCCCCAGCATTTT
CASRDGTGDYQPQHF
>TRBV20-1|once|TRBJ2-1|TRBD2
TGCAGTGCTACCCGACTAGCGGGAGGGTCTGATGAGCAGTTCTTC
CSATRLAGGSDEQFF
>TRBV19|many|TRBJ2-3|-
TGTGCCAGTACCCAGGGGACAAGAGGCACAGATACGCAGTATTTT
CASTQGTRGTDTQYF
>TRBV5-6|few|TRBJ2-7|TRBD1
TGTGCCAGCAGCTTCGGGACAGGGGTTTTCGAGCAGTACTTC
CASSFGTGVFEQYF
>TRBV4-3|many|TRBJ2-2|TRBD1
TGCGCCAGCAGCCATGACACTGGACAGGGGCGGACCGGGGAGCTGTTTTTT
CASSHDTGQGRTGELFF
>TRBV4-1|many|TRBJ2-5|TRBD1
TGCGCCAGCAGCCAAGATCGACAGGGCCCAGCTGGGACCCAGTACTTC
CASSQDRQGPAGTQYF
>TRBV6-2/TRBV6-3|-|TRBJ1-1|TRBD1
TGTGCCAGCAGACCGGACAGGGGGGACGTGAACACTGAAGCTTTCTTT
CASRPDRGDVNTEAFF
>TRBV11-2|many|TRBJ2-3|TRBD2
TGTGCCAGCAGATTCGGGCCGGGAGGAGATACGCAGTATTTT
CASRFGPGGDTQYF
>TRBV28|many|TRBJ2-6|TRBD1
TGTGCCAGCAGAGGAGGGACAGGGGTCAGCTCTGGGGCCAACGTCCTGACTTTC
CASRGGTGVSSGANVLTF
>TRBV20-1|few|TRBJ1-3|-
TGCAGTGCTAGAAAGGGGCTGGGAAACACCATATATTTT
CSARKGLGNTIYF
>TRBV9|-|TRBJ2-7|-
TGTGCCAGCAGCGGCCTGGACAGTACCTACGAGCAGTACTTC
CASSGLDSTYEQYF